This TCR beta chain was recovered during a study of HIV-infected patients and healthy controls. This clonotype was found many times. Looked up from germline, CDR1 is MNHNY and CDR2 is SVGAGI (reference sequence). This CDR3 has 16 residues. V shed 2 bases and J shed 2 bases, with 15 bases lying between them. TCRdb itself ran the 5' RACE reads through MiXCR, one entry per CDR3 protein. The sample has more than 60,000 distinct CDR3 sequences; 19% are singletons. V is TRBV6-6 and J is TRBJ1-2; TRBD1 is a possible D gene (6 bases). The source of this sequence is a human donor in good health. The sequenced material came from CD4+ T cells from blood. CDR3 nucleotides: TGTGCCAGCAGTTACCCCTCCGACAGGAGGAACTATGGCTACACCTTC. Translated: CASSYPSDRRNYGYTF.